This T cell receptor beta chain was sequenced in a study of blood T cell repertoires in COVID-19. Study background: Material from acute and convalescent COVID-19 was sourced from the United States, Italy and Spain. T cells, B-cell-depleted T cells, or PBMCs provided the cDNA or gDNA that served as material.

Trimming took off 3 bases at V and 1 base at J, with 15 bases between the two ends. The CDR3 consists of 16 residues. Germline CDR1 SGHTA, CDR2 FQGNSA. In the study's own analysis: Amplification of reference gene primers was used by the study to estimate nucleated cell counts. Profiling relied on immunoSEQ multiplex PCR, and the TCRdb table lists in-frame clones only, not all of them. From that table come the V and J calls and clone size; the DNA was used to work out D and trimming. The repertoire holds 25,000 to 35,000 clones, with around 86% as singletons. V usage is TRBV7-2 and J usage is TRBJ2-5; D is perhaps TRBD2 (5 bases). The specimen sequenced was peripheral blood. This clonotype was obtained from a human donor in a cohort sampled during active COVID-19. The DNA of the CDR3 is TGTGCCAGCAGCTTCAGACGCCTAGGGAGCCAAGAGACCCAGTACTTC. Translating gives CASSFRRLGSQETQYF.